This is a list of T cell receptor beta chains from one sample in a study of control samples from healthy donors and cancer patients. The repertoire was sequenced with immunoSEQ multiplex PCR; TCRdb's copy has only in-frame clones and lacks some. The data contain some 130,000 clones, roughly 92% of them seen just once; the ten biggest clones take up about 5.5%. The source material was blood. Every receptor here comes from a man aged 18 to 35 in good health. The CDR3 runs from the conserved cysteine through the conserved F or W. Each record gives: clone size, D gene, V gene, J gene, CDR3 DNA, CDR3 protein. The D gene is left open where the match is weak. Rows may omit the clone size; those that give it use once, few, many or a size class.

clone size: NA
D gene: TRBD1
V gene: TRBV2
J gene: TRBJ1-2
CDR3 DNA: TGTGCCAGCGACCGGGACAGGGTCTATGGCTACACCTTC
CDR3 protein: CASDRDRVYGYTF

clone size: few
D gene: NA
V gene: TRBV3-1/TRBV3-2
J gene: TRBJ1-1
CDR3 DNA: TGTGCCAGCAGCCAAGCTAAATGGGGGCCTGAAGCTTTCTTT
CDR3 protein: CASSQAKWGPEAFF

clone size: NA
D gene: NA
V gene: TRBV2
J gene: TRBJ2-3
CDR3 DNA: TGTGTCAGCAGTGAAGCGCTTAGCACAGATACGCAGTATTTT
CDR3 protein: CVSSEALSTDTQYF

clone size: NA
D gene: NA
V gene: TRBV9
J gene: TRBJ1-2
CDR3 DNA: TGTGCCAGCAGTGACTATGGCTACACCTTC
CDR3 protein: CASSDYGYTF

clone size: once
D gene: NA
V gene: TRBV30
J gene: TRBJ1-3
CDR3 DNA: TGTGCCTGGACGGTCTTCTCTGGAAACACCATATATTTT
CDR3 protein: CAWTVFSGNTIYF

clone size: NA
D gene: TRBD1
V gene: TRBV13
J gene: TRBJ2-2
CDR3 DNA: TGTGCCAGCAGCTCCGACAGGGTGGGAACCGGGGAGCTGTTTTTT
CDR3 protein: CASSSDRVGTGELFF

clone size: NA
D gene: TRBD2
V gene: TRBV2
J gene: TRBJ2-5
CDR3 DNA: TGTGCCAGCAGTGAAGTCGGGGGGGCCCGGGAGACCCAGTACTTC
CDR3 protein: CASSEVGGARETQYF

clone size: NA
D gene: NA
V gene: TRBV15
J gene: TRBJ2-1
CDR3 DNA: TGTGCCACCAGCAGGTACAGGTCCCAGGCGTTCTTC
CDR3 protein: CATSRYRSQAFF

clone size: NA
D gene: NA
V gene: TRBV4-1
J gene: TRBJ1-1
CDR3 DNA: TGCGCCAGCAGCGCCACAGGGTTGGGCACTGAAGCTTTCTTT
CDR3 protein: CASSATGLGTEAFF

clone size: NA
D gene: NA
V gene: TRBV6-1
J gene: TRBJ1-5
CDR3 DNA: TGTGCCAGCAGTGATCTCTTCTGGGGAGGGAATCAGCCCCAGCATTTT
CDR3 protein: CASSDLFWGGNQPQHF

clone size: NA
D gene: TRBD1
V gene: TRBV20-1
J gene: TRBJ1-2
CDR3 DNA: TGCAGAGGAGGGACAGGCTCTTCTTTTCCCTTC
CDR3 protein: CRGGTGSSFPF

clone size: once
D gene: TRBD1
V gene: TRBV3-1/TRBV3-2
J gene: TRBJ1-2
CDR3 DNA: TGTGCCAGCAGCCAAGATCCGACAGGGATACGCTTTGGCTACACCTTC
CDR3 protein: CASSQDPTGIRFGYTF

clone size: once
D gene: TRBD2
V gene: TRBV5-4
J gene: TRBJ2-1
CDR3 DNA: TGTGCCAGCAGCCCCCCTAGCGGGGGACCGTACAATGAGCAGTTCTTC
CDR3 protein: CASSPPSGGPYNEQFF

clone size: NA
D gene: TRBD2
V gene: TRBV11-1
J gene: TRBJ2-1
CDR3 DNA: TGTGCCAGCAGCCATTCTAGCGGGGCTTACAATGAGCAGTTCTTC
CDR3 protein: CASSHSSGAYNEQFF

clone size: NA
D gene: NA
V gene: TRBV10-1
J gene: TRBJ2-3
CDR3 DNA: TGCGCCAGCAGCCGGGCTGCCGGGGGCCGGTCAGATACGCAGTATTTT
CDR3 protein: CASSRAAGGRSDTQYF

clone size: few
D gene: NA
V gene: TRBV7-9
J gene: TRBJ1-1
CDR3 DNA: TGTGCCAGCACTCACTCGCTACCGTCAACCACTGAAGCTTTCTTT
CDR3 protein: CASTHSLPSTTEAFF

clone size: NA
D gene: NA
V gene: TRBV6-6
J gene: TRBJ1-2
CDR3 DNA: TGTGCCAGCAGTTACTCCCCCAGGGGATACTATGGCTACACCTTC
CDR3 protein: CASSYSPRGYYGYTF

clone size: NA
D gene: TRBD1
V gene: TRBV15
J gene: TRBJ1-4
CDR3 DNA: TGTGCCACCAGCAGCAAACGGGACAGCTATGAAAAACTGTTTTTT
CDR3 protein: CATSSKRDSYEKLFF

clone size: NA
D gene: NA
V gene: TRBV6-2/TRBV6-3
J gene: TRBJ2-1
CDR3 DNA: TGTGCCAGCAGCATCCCCGGGGGCACCCAGTTCTTC
CDR3 protein: CASSIPGGTQFF

clone size: NA
D gene: TRBD1
V gene: TRBV10-3
J gene: TRBJ1-1
CDR3 DNA: TGTGCCATCAGTGGATCGGGGGGGACAGGGGGTTTAACGAACACTGAAGCTTTCTTT
CDR3 protein: CAISGSGGTGGLTNTEAFF

clone size: NA
D gene: NA
V gene: TRBV25-1
J gene: TRBJ2-7
CDR3 DNA: TGTGCCAGCACCGCGGGCGGCTACGAGCAGTACTTC
CDR3 protein: CASTAGGYEQYF

clone size: NA
D gene: TRBD1
V gene: TRBV19
J gene: TRBJ2-1
CDR3 DNA: TGTGCCGGGGGAAGACAGGGTGGGCGCAATGAGCAGTTCTTC
CDR3 protein: CAGGRQGGRNEQFF

clone size: NA
D gene: NA
V gene: TRBV5-1
J gene: TRBJ2-5
CDR3 DNA: TGCGCCAGCAGCTGGGGTAGAGGAGAGACCCAGTACTTC
CDR3 protein: CASSWGRGETQYF

clone size: NA
D gene: NA
V gene: TRBV9
J gene: TRBJ2-2
CDR3 DNA: TGTGCCAGCAGCGTAGAAGGCGGGGAGCTGTTTTTT
CDR3 protein: CASSVEGGELFF

clone size: NA
D gene: TRBD1
V gene: TRBV27
J gene: TRBJ1-4
CDR3 DNA: TGTGCCAGCAGTTTTGCGTCAGGGGGTTTAGGTGAAAAACTGTTTTTT
CDR3 protein: CASSFASGGLGEKLFF

clone size: NA
D gene: NA
V gene: TRBV27
J gene: TRBJ1-5
CDR3 DNA: TGTGCCAGCAGATCCGGGGTAAGTCAGCCCCAGCATTTT
CDR3 protein: CASRSGVSQPQHF

clone size: NA
D gene: TRBD2
V gene: TRBV4-2
J gene: TRBJ2-5
CDR3 DNA: TGTGCCAGCAGCCACCTATTAGCGGGGGCGGTGGAGACCCAGTACTTC
CDR3 protein: CASSHLLAGAVETQYF

clone size: NA
D gene: TRBD2
V gene: TRBV7-2
J gene: TRBJ2-5
CDR3 DNA: TGTGCCAGCAGCTTCATGGCTAGCGGGGGGGGGTACCAAGAGACCCAGTACTTC
CDR3 protein: CASSFMASGGGYQETQYF

clone size: once
D gene: NA
V gene: TRBV19
J gene: TRBJ1-4
CDR3 DNA: TGTGCCAGTACCTCACAGGGTATAGGTGAAAAACTGTTTTTT
CDR3 protein: CASTSQGIGEKLFF

clone size: NA
D gene: TRBD1
V gene: TRBV19
J gene: TRBJ2-5
CDR3 DNA: TGTGCCAGTAGTATCGGGGCCCACAGGGGGCGCAGAGAGACCCAGTACTTC
CDR3 protein: CASSIGAHRGRRETQYF

clone size: NA
D gene: NA
V gene: TRBV3-1/TRBV3-2
J gene: TRBJ2-3
CDR3 DNA: TGTGCCAGCAGCAAGGAAGTCACAGATACGCAGTATTTT
CDR3 protein: CASSKEVTDTQYF

clone size: few
D gene: NA
V gene: TRBV18
J gene: TRBJ2-5
CDR3 DNA: TGTGCCAGCTCACCCATGGGACGGGGCCAAGAGACCCAGTACTTC
CDR3 protein: CASSPMGRGQETQYF

clone size: few
D gene: TRBD1
V gene: TRBV20-1
J gene: TRBJ1-2
CDR3 DNA: TGCAGTGCTCCCAGGGGGGGAGGCTACACCTTC
CDR3 protein: CSAPRGGGYTF

clone size: NA
D gene: NA
V gene: TRBV7-2
J gene: TRBJ1-4
CDR3 DNA: TGTGCCAGCAGCTTAACAGCGACTAATGAAAAACTGTTTTTT
CDR3 protein: CASSLTATNEKLFF

clone size: NA
D gene: NA
V gene: TRBV6-2/TRBV6-3
J gene: TRBJ1-3
CDR3 DNA: TGTGCCAGCAGTTTCTATCGAGGCTCTGGAAACACCATATATTTT
CDR3 protein: CASSFYRGSGNTIYF

clone size: NA
D gene: NA
V gene: TRBV9
J gene: TRBJ2-3
CDR3 DNA: TGTGCCAGCAGCGTAGGGACTCTTTTAAGAACAGATACGCAGTATTTT
CDR3 protein: CASSVGTLLRTDTQYF

clone size: NA
D gene: NA
V gene: TRBV18
J gene: TRBJ2-3
CDR3 DNA: TGTGCCAGCTCACCTTCGGGCTTCCATACGCAGTATTTT
CDR3 protein: CASSPSGFHTQYF

clone size: NA
D gene: NA
V gene: TRBV6-5
J gene: TRBJ1-6
CDR3 DNA: TGTGCCAGCAGTTACTCGTTCAACAATTCACCCCTCCACTTT
CDR3 protein: CASSYSFNNSPLHF

clone size: NA
D gene: NA
V gene: TRBV27
J gene: TRBJ1-5
CDR3 DNA: TGTGCCAGCAGTTTACAGGGAGTGGGTCAGCCCCAGCATTTT
CDR3 protein: CASSLQGVGQPQHF

clone size: NA
D gene: NA
V gene: TRBV12-3/TRBV12-4
J gene: TRBJ2-5
CDR3 DNA: TGTGCCAGCAGGGGGGAAGGGGAGACCCAGTACTTC
CDR3 protein: CASRGEGETQYF

clone size: NA
D gene: NA
V gene: TRBV5-4
J gene: TRBJ2-5
CDR3 DNA: TGTGCCAGCAGCTTGGCCGGGAAGACCCAGTACTTC
CDR3 protein: CASSLAGKTQYF

clone size: NA
D gene: NA
V gene: TRBV6-5
J gene: TRBJ1-6
CDR3 DNA: TGTGCCAGCAGTCTCAGGGGTTCCAATTCACCCCTCCACTTT
CDR3 protein: CASSLRGSNSPLHF

clone size: NA
D gene: NA
V gene: TRBV5-5
J gene: TRBJ1-5
CDR3 DNA: TGTGCCAGCAGCTTGGTTCCGACAAGGGGACAGCCCCAGCATTTT
CDR3 protein: CASSLVPTRGQPQHF

clone size: NA
D gene: NA
V gene: TRBV10-3
J gene: TRBJ2-1
CDR3 DNA: TGTGCCATCAGTTCACTCGGTTCCAATACTAGGAATGAGCAGTTCTTC
CDR3 protein: CAISSLGSNTRNEQFF

clone size: NA
D gene: TRBD2
V gene: TRBV5-1
J gene: TRBJ2-1
CDR3 DNA: TGCGCCAGCAGCTACTTAGCGGGGGGGTTGAATGAGCAGTTCTTC
CDR3 protein: CASSYLAGGLNEQFF

clone size: NA
D gene: NA
V gene: TRBV9
J gene: TRBJ1-1
CDR3 DNA: TGTGCCAGCAGCTATTACCCGGGACAAGGTGTCACTGAAGCTTTCTTT
CDR3 protein: CASSYYPGQGVTEAFF

clone size: once
D gene: TRBD2
V gene: TRBV4-2
J gene: TRBJ2-5
CDR3 DNA: TGTGCCAGCAGCCAAGAAGGGGTAGCGGGGGGCCAAGAGACCCAGTACTTC
CDR3 protein: CASSQEGVAGGQETQYF

clone size: NA
D gene: TRBD1
V gene: TRBV3-1/TRBV3-2
J gene: TRBJ2-7
CDR3 DNA: TGTGCCAGCAGCCAACGGGACAGACGTTTGTACTTC
CDR3 protein: CASSQRDRRLYF

clone size: NA
D gene: TRBD2
V gene: TRBV4-1
J gene: TRBJ2-2
CDR3 DNA: TGCGCCAGCAGCCATAGAGTCGGCGGGGGAAACACCGGGGAGCTGTTTTTT
CDR3 protein: CASSHRVGGGNTGELFF

clone size: NA
D gene: TRBD2
V gene: TRBV9
J gene: TRBJ2-1
CDR3 DNA: TGTGCCAGCAGCAGTAGCGGGGGAGGAGGCAATGAGCAGTTCTTC
CDR3 protein: CASSSSGGGGNEQFF

clone size: NA
D gene: NA
V gene: TRBV6-5
J gene: TRBJ1-2
CDR3 DNA: TGTGCCAGCATCACGAGTACAGGGCAAGGCTATGGCTACACCTTC
CDR3 protein: CASITSTGQGYGYTF

clone size: NA
D gene: NA
V gene: TRBV19
J gene: TRBJ1-4
CDR3 DNA: TGTGCCAGTAGTATTGATATTGGAGGAGCAACTAATGAAAAACTGTTTTTT
CDR3 protein: CASSIDIGGATNEKLFF

clone size: NA
D gene: NA
V gene: TRBV2
J gene: TRBJ2-3
CDR3 DNA: TGTGCCAGCAGTGATCAGGGGGGGGGAGATACGCAGTATTTT
CDR3 protein: CASSDQGGGDTQYF

clone size: NA
D gene: NA
V gene: TRBV3-1/TRBV3-2
J gene: TRBJ2-7
CDR3 DNA: TGTGCCAGCAGCCAAGGAGGCATAGCCTACGAGCAGTACTTC
CDR3 protein: CASSQGGIAYEQYF

clone size: NA
D gene: NA
V gene: TRBV4-1
J gene: TRBJ1-5
CDR3 DNA: TGCGCCAGCAGCCAAAACAGAGCTAATCAGCCCCAGCATTTT
CDR3 protein: CASSQNRANQPQHF